This T cell receptor beta chain was found in a study of cytomegalovirus exposure and HLA in healthy donors. In the PCR, 60 Vbeta and 13 Jbeta primers were used. The data were produced by immunoSEQ multiplex PCR, yet TCRdb's version contains in-frame clones alone and is incomplete. Among 90,000 to 100,000 clones, approximately 83% were seen once, and the ten largest hold roughly 3.8%. This clone has just one count. V was clipped by 2 bases and J by 4 bases; unmatched bases: 14. Germline CDR1 and CDR2: SGHNT and YYREEE (reference sequence). This CDR3 is 17 amino acids long. The sequence derives from a man between 45 and 60 years old in good health and CMV-seronegative. The source material was PBMCs. This chain links TRBV5-4 with TRBJ1-1; 7 nucleotides match TRBD1. CDR3 in DNA: TGTGCCAGCAGCTTAAAGACAGGGTCGAAAGTTGGCACTGAAGCTTTCTTT. This codes for CASSLKTGSKVGTEAFF.